Following are 17 T cell receptor beta chains from one sample sequenced in a study of CXCR3-negative and CXCR3-positive naive CD8 T cells. In preparing the TRB cDNA libraries, 5' RACE with UMI labels was used. One entry per CDR3 protein, without DNA, is what TCRdb gives after re-calling the 5' RACE reads. This sample's clone table lists 100,000 to 150,000 distinct CDR3 sequences. Specimen: naive CXCR3- CD8+ T cells from blood. Subset meaning: CD45RO-CCR7+CD27+CD95- naive CD8+ T cells lacking CXCR3 (TNR3-). These receptors all come from a human donor in good health. Some clones in this sample may be carry-over from other donors' samples.

The V gene is TRBV28, the J gene TRBJ1-1; TCRdb lists TRBD1, though no DNA is available to test this call. The CDR3 extends over 13 amino acids. Germline V lookup: CDR1 MDHEN, CDR2 SYDVKM. The CDR3 spells CASRQGVDTEAFF.

V is TRBV14 and J is TRBJ2-7; TCRdb returns TRBD1, unconfirmable since there is no DNA. The CDR3 is 16 amino acids. Germline loops: CDR1 SGHDN, CDR2 FVKESK. CDR3 sequence: CASSPGGTGGSLGQYF.

The chain carries TRBV28 and TRBJ2-2; there is no DNA to check the TCRdb D call of TRBD1. The CDR3 spans 14 residues. CDR1 is MDHEN, CDR2 SYDVKM, per germline. The CDR3 sequence is CASRRQGDTGELFF.

J is TRBJ1-5 and V is TRBV4-1. This CDR3 has 13 amino acids. The germline V gene encodes CDR1 MGHRA and CDR2 YSYEKL. CDR3 in amino acids: CASSPQPHQTQHF.

The chain links TRBV7-2 to TRBJ1-2. Germline CDR1 and CDR2: SGHTA and FQGNSA. This CDR3 has 13 amino acids. The CDR3 sequence is CASSLERAVGYTF.

This chain links TRBV7-6 with TRBJ2-1; TCRdb outputs TRBD2, but without DNA this stays unchecked. This CDR3 contains 15 residues. Germline lookup yields CDR1 SGHVS and CDR2 FNYEAQ. The CDR3: CASSPGLATYNEQFF.

The chain combines TRBV7-6 with TRBJ2-7; absent DNA, TCRdb's TRBD1 call cannot be checked. Per germline, CDR1 SGHVS and CDR2 FNYEAQ. The CDR3 runs 12 residues. CDR3 amino acids: CASSPGAGEQYF.

V usage is TRBV7-6 and J usage is TRBJ2-3; TCRdb's D gene call, TRBD2, goes unchecked for lack of DNA. Germline V gives CDR1 SGHVS, CDR2 FNYEAQ. This CDR3 contains 16 residues. The CDR3 protein is CASSLDPSGTTDTQYF.

The chain joins TRBV12-3 or TRBV12-4 to TRBJ1-4. The CDR3 totals 12 residues. The CDR3 loop reads CASSLYRDEVFF.

The CDR3 protein is CASSIDIGVNEQFF. This chain uses TRBV19 with TRBJ2-1. This CDR3 has 14 residues. Germline V gene lookup returns CDR1 LNHDA and CDR2 SQIVND (reference sequence).

The rearrangement links TRBV4-1 to TRBJ2-2. Germline CDR1 MGHRA, CDR2 YSYEKL. The CDR3 spans 14 residues. The CDR3 spells CASSPGPDTGELFF.

This rearrangement joins TRBV4-3 to TRBJ1-4. The length of the CDR3 is 15 residues. Germline loops: CDR1 LGHNA, CDR2 YSLEER. This chain's CDR3 is CASSQSRHLSEKLFF.

J is TRBJ1-1 and V is TRBV6-5; the D call of TRBD1 rests on TCRdb alone, since no DNA is present to check it. Germline-derived CDR1 and CDR2 are MNHEY and SVGAGI. The CDR3 length is 15 residues. CDR3 residues: CASSYGTGAYTEAFF.

This rearrangement joins TRBV12-3 or TRBV12-4 to TRBJ1-5; TCRdb's D call, TRBD1, is unchecked because there is no DNA. CDR3 size: 14 residues. The CDR3 sequence is CASSRDGRNQPQHF.

The CDR3 sequence is CSYGTGPNEQFF. The chain joins TRBV29-1 to TRBJ2-1; TCRdb names TRBD1, which stays unverified in the absence of DNA. The CDR3 is 12 amino acids. Looked up from germline, CDR1 is SQVTM and CDR2 is ANQGSEA.

The rearrangement uses TRBV6-6 and TRBJ2-2; absent DNA, TCRdb's TRBD1 call cannot be checked. There are 17 residues in the CDR3. Germline V gene lookup returns CDR1 MNHNY and CDR2 SVGAGI (reference sequence). CDR3 protein: CASSYVRGYPDTGELFF.

The chain carries TRBV2 and TRBJ2-7; TCRdb lists TRBD1, though no DNA is available to test this call. The CDR3 length is 15 residues. The V gene's germline CDR1 is SNHLY and CDR2 FYNNEI. The chain's CDR3 is CASSEGPGAAYEQYF. The whole variable domain, remainder taken from reference TRBV2 and TRBJ2-7, is EPEVTQTPSHQVTQMGQEVILRCVPISNHLYFYWYRQILGQKVEFLVSFYNNEISEKSEIFDDQFSVERPDGSNFTLKIRSTKLEDSAMYFCASSEGPGAAYEQYFGPGTRLTVT.